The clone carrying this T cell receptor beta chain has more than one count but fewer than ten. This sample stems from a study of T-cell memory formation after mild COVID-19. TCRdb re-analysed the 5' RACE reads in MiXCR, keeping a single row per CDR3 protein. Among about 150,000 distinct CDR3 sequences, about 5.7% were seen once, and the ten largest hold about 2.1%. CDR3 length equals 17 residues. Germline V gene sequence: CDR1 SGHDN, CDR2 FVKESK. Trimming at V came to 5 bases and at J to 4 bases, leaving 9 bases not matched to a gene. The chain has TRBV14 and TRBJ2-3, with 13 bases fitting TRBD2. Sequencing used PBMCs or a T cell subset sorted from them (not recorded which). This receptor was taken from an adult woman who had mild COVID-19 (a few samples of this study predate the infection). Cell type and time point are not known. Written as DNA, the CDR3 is TGTGCCAGCAGCACTCTACTAGCGGGGGGGCTGGCAGATACGCAGTATTTT. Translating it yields CASSTLLAGGLADTQYF.